The clone carrying this T cell receptor (beta chain) occurred a few times. The sample comes from a study of T cells in Graves' hyperthyroidism and ophthalmopathy. Whole-study context: Blood was drawn when the patient was first diagnosed and still untreated.

The investigators amplified TCR beta CDR3 regions from RNA transcripts. The study used the HTBI primer set for a first-round RT-PCR of the TCR CDR3. TCRdb reprocessed the multiplex PCR reads with MiXCR, giving one entry per CDR3 protein. Of hundreds of thousands of distinct CDR3 sequences listed, about 15% are singletons. Trimming cost V 5 bases and J 1 base, with 11 bases left between them. The germline gives CDR1 MNHEY, CDR2 SMNVEV (reference sequence). The CDR3 is 14 amino acids. The chain carries TRBV27 and TRBJ2-5; TRBD1 is a possible D gene (5 bases). The receptor was isolated from a woman between 18 and 29 years old with Graves' hyperthyroidism. The sample comprised blood. CDR3 amino acids: CASSPQVPQETQYF. CDR3 in DNA: TGTGCCAGCAGTCCACAGGTGCCCCAAGAGACCCAGTACTTC.